The source of this TCR beta chain is a study of early T cells in non-severe SARS-CoV-2 infection. Study-level background: Chains were unpaired, as sequencing was done on bulk RNA from unsorted whole blood.

The CDR3 runs 16 residues. The V gene's germline CDR1 is SQVTM and CDR2 ANQGSEA. J gave up 0 bases and V 6 bases, and 8 bases lay outside the gene matches. Of note for this clonotype: Its antigen is still unknown.

Individual cDNA molecules were tagged with unique molecular identifiers. TCRdb used MiXCR to reprocess the 5' RACE reads, holding one entry per CDR3 protein. The sample carries 50,000 to 80,000 distinct CDR3 sequences, 8% to 9% recorded once. Study-level findings and limits: VDJdb matching favored anti-spike CD8 responses, missing private and CD4 specificities.

Sample: whole blood, taken at baseline. This TCR derives from an adult who was a healthcare worker with PCR-confirmed SARS-CoV-2 infection or an uninfected control (not recorded which). The V gene is TRBV29-1, the J gene TRBJ2-7; TRBD2 aligns across 13 bases. In DNA, the CDR3 is TGCAGCGTGGGAGGACTAGCGGGAGTTCCCTCCTACGAGCAGTACTTC. Protein sequence: CSVGGLAGVPSYEQYF.